The rows below give T cell receptor beta chains drawn from one sample of a study of post-analysis software for immune sequencing data. Via MiXCR, TCRdb re-called the PCR reads, giving one row per CDR3 protein. In the table there are some 260,000 distinct CDR3 sequences, approximately 34% of which are singletons. Material: blood. The receptor source for this set is a girl under 18 with multiple sclerosis. Both conserved end residues are part of each CDR3. The D gene is left open where the match is weak. Expanded clones get a size class; other rows say once, few or many, or leave the size out.

D,J,size,V,DNA,CDR3
-,TRBJ1-1,-,TRBV7-2,TGTGCCAGCAGCTTGAACGGGGGCAGGAGCACTGAAGCTTTCTTT,CASSLNGGRSTEAFF
TRBD2,TRBJ2-5,-,TRBV5-1,TGCGCCAGCAGCCCAGCTTGGAGCGGGAGGGCCGGGGGAGAGACCCAGTACTTC,CASSPAWSGRAGGETQYF
TRBD2,TRBJ2-3,few,TRBV6-1,TGTGCCAGCAGCCCGACTAGCGGGGGGGCGCCGAGCACAGATACGCAGTATTTT,CASSPTSGGAPSTDTQYF
-,TRBJ2-4,-,TRBV3-1,TGTGCCAGCAGTCTGTTGACCGGGGCCAAAAACATTCAGTACTTC,CASSLLTGAKNIQYF
-,TRBJ1-1,many,TRBV6-6,TGTGCCAGCAGCCACCCAGAGGTCATAAACACTGAAGCTTTCTTT,CASSHPEVINTEAFF
TRBD2,TRBJ2-7,-,TRBV5-1,TGCGCCAGCAGCTTGGCCCCAAGCGGGGGTTACTACGAGCAGTACTTC,CASSLAPSGGYYEQYF
TRBD2,TRBJ2-1,many,TRBV5-1,TGCGCCAGCAGCTTGGAACTAGCGGAGCCCCGTGAGCAGTTCTTC,CASSLELAEPREQFF
-,TRBJ2-5,many,TRBV7-8,TGTGCCAGCAGCCGGGGGAGAGCCCAAGAGACCCAGTACTTC,CASSRGRAQETQYF
-,TRBJ2-7,-,TRBV7-2,TGTGCCAGCAGCTTATACAGCTACGAGCAGTACTTC,CASSLYSYEQYF
-,TRBJ2-3,many,TRBV12-3/TRBV12-4,TGTGCCAGCGGCGTCGGGGGCACAGATACGCAGTATTTT,CASGVGGTDTQYF
-,TRBJ1-1,-,TRBV30,TGTGCCTGGATTCAGCCGAACACTGAAGCTTTCTTT,CAWIQPNTEAFF
-,TRBJ1-2,many,TRBV6-6,TGTGCCAGCAGTTACGAGGAGGGTCATGGCTACACCTTC,CASSYEEGHGYTF
TRBD2,TRBJ2-3,few,TRBV20-1,TGCAGTGCTAGTAAGGGTAGCGGGGCCACAGATACGCAGTATTTT,CSASKGSGATDTQYF
-,TRBJ2-4,many,TRBV6-1,TGTGCCAGCAGTGTTCGAGGCAGGGACATTCAGTACTTC,CASSVRGRDIQYF
-,TRBJ2-7,many,TRBV7-9,TGTGCCAGCAGCTTAGCGAAGGGGCCCTACGAGCAGTACTTC,CASSLAKGPYEQYF
TRBD1,TRBJ2-7,once,TRBV5-6,TGTGCCAGCAGCTTGGATCGGACAGGGGGCGACGAGCAGTACTTC,CASSLDRTGGDEQYF
-,TRBJ1-1,many,TRBV3-1,TGTGCCAGCAGCCAAGCGGAAAACACTGAAGCTTTCTTT,CASSQAENTEAFF
TRBD1,TRBJ1-2,-,TRBV2,TGTGCCAGCAGGGAAGGGACAGGGAACTATGGCTACACCTTC,CASREGTGNYGYTF
-,TRBJ2-7,-,TRBV27,TGTGCCAGCATAATTGGGGGGCCGAGGGACGAGCAGTACTTC,CASIIGGPRDEQYF
TRBD1,TRBJ1-1,few,TRBV19,TGTGCCAGTCACCCGATAAGGGGGCTCATGAACACTGAAGCTTTCTTT,CASHPIRGLMNTEAFF
-,TRBJ2-5,many,TRBV9,TGTGCCAGCAGCCTATTTGACTCGGGTTCGGAGACCCAGTACTTC,CASSLFDSGSETQYF
-,TRBJ1-2,-,TRBV20-1,TGCAGTGCCGCGGATTACTATGGCTACACCTTC,CSAADYYGYTF
TRBD1,TRBJ2-7,few,TRBV7-2,TGTGCCAGCAGCTCCACCGGGACAGGGACGGACGAGCAGTACTTC,CASSSTGTGTDEQYF
TRBD2,TRBJ2-2,-,TRBV5-6,TGTGCCAGCAGCTTGACCGCTAGCGGGGAGATCTCCACCGGGGAGCGGTTTTTT,CASSLTASGEISTGERFF
TRBD2,TRBJ2-5,many,TRBV24-1,TGTGCCACCAGGGGGGGGAGACAAGAGACCCAGTACTTC,CATRGGRQETQYF
-,TRBJ1-1,many,TRBV12-3/TRBV12-4,TGTGCCAGCAGTTTGGTTGACGGACTGATGAACACTGAAGCTTTCTTT,CASSLVDGLMNTEAFF
TRBD2,TRBJ2-1,many,TRBV7-2,TGTGCCAGCAGCCCTGGACTAGCGGGGACATACAATGACAATGAGCAGTTCTTC,CASSPGLAGTYNDNEQFF
-,TRBJ1-6,few,TRBV21-1,TGTGCCAGCAGCTCACGCGGACAGGGCCGGTCACCCCTCCACTTT,CASSSRGQGRSPLHF
TRBD1,TRBJ1-2,many,TRBV13,TGTGCCAGCAGCCTTCCGGGACAGGCATATGGCTACACCTTC,CASSLPGQAYGYTF
TRBD2,TRBJ2-3,many,TRBV5-1,TGCGCCAGCAGCTTGGTTAGCGGGGTCGGATCAGATACGCAGTATTTT,CASSLVSGVGSDTQYF
-,TRBJ2-4,-,TRBV7-9,TGTGCCAGCAGCCCTGACCGCTGGGACATTCAGTACTTC,CASSPDRWDIQYF
TRBD2,TRBJ2-2,-,TRBV30,TGTGCCTGGAGTGTACTACCGGGAGCGGGATCGAACACCGGGGAGCTGTTTTTT,CAWSVLPGAGSNTGELFF
-,TRBJ1-6,few,TRBV28,TGTGCCAGCAGTCCTCACCGGGGCCAGGTTGGCAATTCACCCCTCCACTTT,CASSPHRGQVGNSPLHF
TRBD1,TRBJ1-2,-,TRBV10-3,TGTGCCATCAGTGACCCAGGGGGCGTCAGTTATGGCTACACCTTC,CAISDPGGVSYGYTF
-,TRBJ1-2,many,TRBV7-2,TGTGCCAGCAGCTCCATGGGTTCCGGGACGAGTGGCTACACCTTC,CASSSMGSGTSGYTF
TRBD1,TRBJ1-6,many,TRBV27,TGTGCCAGCAGACAGGGGGCCCAATATAATTCACCCCTCCACTTT,CASRQGAQYNSPLHF
-,TRBJ2-7,once,TRBV4-2,TGTGCCAGCAGCCAAGGGCCGGGACAATCCTACGAGCAGTACTTC,CASSQGPGQSYEQYF
TRBD1,TRBJ2-1,-,TRBV5-1,TGCGCCAGCAGCCCCTCTTCTTTCACAGGGGGTGGAAATGAGCAGTTCTTC,CASSPSSFTGGGNEQFF
TRBD2,TRBJ2-3,few,TRBV4-2,TGTGCCAGCAGCCAAGAATTGCTGAGACTAGCGAGCACAGATACGCAGTATTTT,CASSQELLRLASTDTQYF
-,TRBJ2-3,-,TRBV6-5,TGTGCCAGCAGTTATGGGCTCAGGGGGGGCACAGATACGCAGTATTTT,CASSYGLRGGTDTQYF
-,TRBJ2-5,-,TRBV5-1,TGCGCCCGCAGCTCCGATGAGACCCAGTACTTC,CARSSDETQYF
-,TRBJ2-1,many,TRBV20-1,TGCAGTGCTAGAGTATCCCTTAGAACCTACAATGAGCAGTTCTTC,CSARVSLRTYNEQFF
-,TRBJ2-7,few,TRBV27,TGTGCCAGCAGTCCATCCCGTATCGACGAGCAGTACTTC,CASSPSRIDEQYF
-,TRBJ1-1,few,TRBV6-6,TGTGCCAGCAGTAGCTGGTCGGTCCGGGCTGAAGCTTTCTTT,CASSSWSVRAEAFF
TRBD1,TRBJ2-1,-,TRBV5-1,TGCGCCAGCAGCTTGGAGACAGGGAATATCAATAAGCAGTTCTTC,CASSLETGNINKQFF
-,TRBJ2-2,-,TRBV19,TGTGCCAGTAGTATCTCGCCCGTCACCGGGGAGCTGTTTTTT,CASSISPVTGELFF
TRBD2,TRBJ2-3,many,TRBV6-5,TGTGCCAGCAGACCCGGAGGCGGGGGGGGCACAGATACGCAGTATTTT,CASRPGGGGGTDTQYF